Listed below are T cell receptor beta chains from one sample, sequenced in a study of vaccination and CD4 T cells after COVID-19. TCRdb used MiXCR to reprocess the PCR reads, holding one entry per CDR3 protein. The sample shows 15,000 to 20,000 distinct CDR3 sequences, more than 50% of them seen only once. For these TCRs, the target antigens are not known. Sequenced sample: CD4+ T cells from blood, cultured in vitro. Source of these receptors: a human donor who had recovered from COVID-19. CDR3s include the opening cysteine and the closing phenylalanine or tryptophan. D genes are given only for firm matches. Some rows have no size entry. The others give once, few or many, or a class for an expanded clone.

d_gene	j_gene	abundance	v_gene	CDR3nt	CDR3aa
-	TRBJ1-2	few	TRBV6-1	TGTGCCAGCTCACCGGGGGGGGCTTGGGTCAGTGGCTACACCTTC	CASSPGGAWVSGYTF
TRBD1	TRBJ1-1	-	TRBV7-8	TGTGCCAGCAGCAAAGAGGACAGGGGGGGAACTGAAGCTTTCTTT	CASSKEDRGGTEAFF
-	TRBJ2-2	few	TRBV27	TGTGCCAGCAGTTTGGACGGTCGGGGCGGGGAGCTGTTTTTT	CASSLDGRGGELFF
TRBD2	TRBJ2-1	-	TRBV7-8	TGTGCCAGCAGCAAGACTAGCGCCTCCTACAATGAGCAGTTCTTC	CASSKTSASYNEQFF
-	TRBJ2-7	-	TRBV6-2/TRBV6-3	TGTGCCAGCAGCCCTCGACAGGCGAGAGGGGGCTACGAGCAGTACTTC	CASSPRQARGGYEQYF
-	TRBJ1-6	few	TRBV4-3	TGCGCCAGCAGCGAGGGGATGGATTCACCCCTCCACTTT	CASSEGMDSPLHF
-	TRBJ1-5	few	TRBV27	TGTGCCAGCAGGCCCCGCGGGGGGGGCAATCAGCCCCAGCATTTT	CASRPRGGGNQPQHF
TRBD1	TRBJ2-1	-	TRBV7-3	TGTGCCAGCAGCTTCTCGACAGGGGTTTCCTACAATGAGCAGTTCTTC	CASSFSTGVSYNEQFF
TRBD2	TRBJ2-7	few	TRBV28	TGTGCCAGCGTAGCGGGAGGGCCGGGGTCCTACGAGCAGTACTTC	CASVAGGPGSYEQYF
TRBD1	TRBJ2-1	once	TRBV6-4	TGTGCCAGCAGTGACCCCCCGACAGGGCCCCCGAACAATGAGCAGTTCTTC	CASSDPPTGPPNNEQFF
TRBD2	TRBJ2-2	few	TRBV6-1	TGTGCCAGCATCCCCGACGGGGGGTCCGGGGAGCTGTTTTTT	CASIPDGGSGELFF
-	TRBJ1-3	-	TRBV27	TGTGCCAGCAGTTTCTCGGGACGGACGGGAAACACCATATATTTT	CASSFSGRTGNTIYF
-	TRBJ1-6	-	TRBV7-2	TGTGCCAGCAGCCTCGGGCCCTATAATTCACCCCTCCACTTT	CASSLGPYNSPLHF
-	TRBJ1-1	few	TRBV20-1	TGCAGTGCTAGAGGGGACCCGAACACTGAAGCTTTCTTT	CSARGDPNTEAFF
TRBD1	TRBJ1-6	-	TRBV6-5	TGTGCCAGCAGTTATTTGGGGACAGGGAACTCACCCCTCCACTTT	CASSYLGTGNSPLHF
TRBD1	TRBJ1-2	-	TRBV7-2	TGTGCCAGCAGCTTAGGACAGGGGGAGAATGGCTACACCTTC	CASSLGQGENGYTF
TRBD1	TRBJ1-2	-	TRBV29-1	TGCAGCGTTGACGACAGGGTTTTGTCGAACACCTTC	CSVDDRVLSNTF
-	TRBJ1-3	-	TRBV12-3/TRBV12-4	TGTGCCAGCATCAAGGGGTACTCTGGAAACACCATATATTTT	CASIKGYSGNTIYF
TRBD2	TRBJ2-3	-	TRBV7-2	TGTGCCAGCAGCGACGGACTAGCGGCCACAGATACGCAGTATTTT	CASSDGLAATDTQYF
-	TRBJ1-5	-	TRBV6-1	TGTGCCAGCAGAGGACGGGTAAATCAGCCCCAGCATTTT	CASRGRVNQPQHF
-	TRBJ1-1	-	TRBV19	TGTGCCAGTAGTATGGGGGTCATGAACACTGAAGCTTTCTTT	CASSMGVMNTEAFF
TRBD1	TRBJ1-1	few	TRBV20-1	TGCAGTGCAATAACAGGGGGCGGGACTGAAGCTTTCTTT	CSAITGGGTEAFF
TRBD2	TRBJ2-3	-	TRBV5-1	TGCGCCAGCAGTAGAGGCGGGAGTCTCAGCACAGATACGCAGTATTTT	CASSRGGSLSTDTQYF
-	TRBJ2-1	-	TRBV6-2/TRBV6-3	TGTGCCAGCAGTTCCCATGGGGGGCCTCATGAGCAGTTCTTC	CASSSHGGPHEQFF
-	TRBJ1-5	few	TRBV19	TGTGCCAGTATCGAAAGGGGTCCAAATGGGCAGCCCCAGCATTTT	CASIERGPNGQPQHF
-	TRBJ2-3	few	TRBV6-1	TGTGCCAGCAGTGAAGCGGGATTCTCGCGTAGCACAGATACGCAGTATTTT	CASSEAGFSRSTDTQYF
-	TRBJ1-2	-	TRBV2	TGTGCCAGCAACGGACAGACAAACTATGGCTACACCTTC	CASNGQTNYGYTF
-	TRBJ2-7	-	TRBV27	TGTGCCAGCAGGCCCAGGATGGGTGGGGACGAGCAGTACTTC	CASRPRMGGDEQYF
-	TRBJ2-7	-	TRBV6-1	TGTGCCAGCTCGACAGTAAGCTACGAGCAGTACTTC	CASSTVSYEQYF
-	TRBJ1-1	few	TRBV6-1	TGTGCCAGCAGTGAGGGCAACACTGAAGCTTTCTTT	CASSEGNTEAFF
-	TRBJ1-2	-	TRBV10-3	TGTGCCATCAGTGAGGTCGTTCGAGGACAAGCTAACTATGGCTACACCTTC	CAISEVVRGQANYGYTF
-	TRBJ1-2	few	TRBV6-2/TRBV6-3	TGTGCCAGCAGTGGACTGTTCTATGGCTACACCTTC	CASSGLFYGYTF
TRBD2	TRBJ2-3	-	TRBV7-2	TGTGCCAGCAGCTTTGGGAGCGGGGGGGCCGCAGATACGCAGTATTTT	CASSFGSGGAADTQYF
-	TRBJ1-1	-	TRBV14	TGTGCCAGCAGCCAACAGGGTGGGTCTGAAGCTTTCTTT	CASSQQGGSEAFF
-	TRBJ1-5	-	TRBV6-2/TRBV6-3	TGTGCCAGCAGTTACAACAGCAATCAGCCCCAGCATTTT	CASSYNSNQPQHF
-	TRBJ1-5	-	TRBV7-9	TGTGCCAGCAGCTTGGCTCCGCGGGGGGAGCCCCAGCATTTT	CASSLAPRGEPQHF
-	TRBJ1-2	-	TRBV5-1	TGCGCCAGCAGCGGGACCCGGGACTGGTATGGCTACACCTTC	CASSGTRDWYGYTF
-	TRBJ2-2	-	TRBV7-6	TGTGCCAGCAGCTTAATGGGACAACCCGGGGAGCTGTTTTTT	CASSLMGQPGELFF
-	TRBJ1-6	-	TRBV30	TGTGCCTACGGCACAGGACAAATTAATTCACCCCTCCACTTT	CAYGTGQINSPLHF
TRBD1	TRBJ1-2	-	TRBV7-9	TGTGCCAGCAGTTTACAGGGGGGCCCGATGGCCTGCACCTTC	CASSLQGGPMACTF
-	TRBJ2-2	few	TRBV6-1	TGTGCCAGCGTGGCGCGGTTAGGCACCGGGGAGCTGTTTTTT	CASVARLGTGELFF
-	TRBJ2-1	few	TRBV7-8	TGTGCCAGCAGCCCGGGGCCCGGTGAGCAGTTCTTC	CASSPGPGEQFF
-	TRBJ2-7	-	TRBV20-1	TGCAGTGCTAGAACTTCCAGGGTCCCCTACGAGCAGTACTTC	CSARTSRVPYEQYF
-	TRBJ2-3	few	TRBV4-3	TGCGCCAGCAGCCAAGAAACCGGGAGCGCAGATACGCAGTATTTT	CASSQETGSADTQYF
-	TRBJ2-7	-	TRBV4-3	TGCGCCAGCAGCCCGTCTGGGGTCCCAACCTACGAGCAGTACTTC	CASSPSGVPTYEQYF
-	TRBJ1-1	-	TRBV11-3	TGTGCCAGCCCCAGTCGGAGGGGATGGGTTGAAGCTTTCTTT	CASPSRRGWVEAFF
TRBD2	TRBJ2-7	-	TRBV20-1	TGCAGTGCTAGAGAAGGAGCGGGGGGGGAGGAGCAGTACTTC	CSAREGAGGEEQYF
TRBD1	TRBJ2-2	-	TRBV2	TGTGCCAGCAATAGTCAGGGGGACACCGGGGAGCTGTTTTTT	CASNSQGDTGELFF
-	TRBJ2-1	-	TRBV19	TGTGCCAGTAGTATGTCCGGTGGCGGGCCCCGGGAGCAGTTCTTC	CASSMSGGGPREQFF
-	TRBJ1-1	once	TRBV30	TGTGCCTGGAACTCCGAGGAGAACACTGAAGCTTTCTTT	CAWNSEENTEAFF
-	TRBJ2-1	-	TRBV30	TGTGCCTGTGGGAGTAACTACAATGAGCAGTTCTTC	CACGSNYNEQFF
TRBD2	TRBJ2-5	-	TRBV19	TGTGCCAGTAACGGTGGCGGCGGGAGGGGGGAGACCCAGTACTTC	CASNGGGGRGETQYF
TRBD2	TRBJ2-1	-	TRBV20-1	TGCAGTCAGAGCGGGGCCACTACCTACAATGAGCAGTTCTTC	CSQSGATTYNEQFF
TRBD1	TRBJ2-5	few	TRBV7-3	TGTGCCAGCAGCTTAAGTGGGACAGGGCAGGAGACCCAGTACTTC	CASSLSGTGQETQYF
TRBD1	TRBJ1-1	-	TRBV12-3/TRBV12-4	TGTGCCAGCAGTTCAGACAGGGAGTTTCCGGAGACAGCTTTCTTT	CASSSDREFPETAFF